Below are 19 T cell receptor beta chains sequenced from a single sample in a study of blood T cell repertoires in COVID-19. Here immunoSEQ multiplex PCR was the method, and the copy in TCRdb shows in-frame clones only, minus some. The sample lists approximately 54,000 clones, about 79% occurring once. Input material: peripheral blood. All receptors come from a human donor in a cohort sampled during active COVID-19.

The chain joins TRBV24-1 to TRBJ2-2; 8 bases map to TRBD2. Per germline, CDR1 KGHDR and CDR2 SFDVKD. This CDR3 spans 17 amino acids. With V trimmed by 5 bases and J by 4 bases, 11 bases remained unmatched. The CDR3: CATSGLAGTGITGELFF. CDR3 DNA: TGTGCCACCAGTGGTCTAGCGGGTACCGGGATCACCGGGGAGCTGTTTTTT.

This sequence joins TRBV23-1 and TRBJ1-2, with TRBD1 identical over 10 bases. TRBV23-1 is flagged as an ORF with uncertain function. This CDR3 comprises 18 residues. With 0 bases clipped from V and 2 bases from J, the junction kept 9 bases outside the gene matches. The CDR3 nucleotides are TGCGCCAGCAGTCAATCGATAATTATGGGACAGGGGAACTATGGCTACACCTTC. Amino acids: CASSQSIIMGQGNYGYTF.

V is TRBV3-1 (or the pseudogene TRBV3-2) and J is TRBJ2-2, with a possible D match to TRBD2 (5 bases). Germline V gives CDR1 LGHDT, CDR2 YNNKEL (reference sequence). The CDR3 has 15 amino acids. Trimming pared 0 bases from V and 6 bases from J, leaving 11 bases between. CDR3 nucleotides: TGTGCCAGCAGCCAAGACTACGCGGGTGCCGGGGAGCTGTTTTTT. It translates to CASSQDYAGAGELFF.

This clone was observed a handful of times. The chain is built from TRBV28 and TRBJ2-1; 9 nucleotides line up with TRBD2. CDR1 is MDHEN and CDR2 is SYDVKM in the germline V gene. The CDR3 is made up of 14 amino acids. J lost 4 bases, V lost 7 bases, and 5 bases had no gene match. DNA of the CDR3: TGTGCCAGCACCATAGCGGGAGAGTACAATGAGCAGTTCTTC. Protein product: CASTIAGEYNEQFF.

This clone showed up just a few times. CDR3 nucleotides: TGTGCCAGCAGTAAGCTCCGGACAGACAAGAACACTGAAGCTTTCTTT. This codes for CASSKLRTDKNTEAFF. V gene TRBV2 combines with J gene TRBJ1-1; possible D gene TRBD1, 6 bases. The CDR3 is 16 amino acids. Germline CDR1 SNHLY, CDR2 FYNNEI. Trimming removed 5 bases from V and 1 base from J, with 17 bases in between.

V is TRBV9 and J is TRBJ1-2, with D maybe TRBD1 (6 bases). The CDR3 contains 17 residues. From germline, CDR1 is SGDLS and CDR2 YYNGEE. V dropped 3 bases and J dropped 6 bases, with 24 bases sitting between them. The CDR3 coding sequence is TGTGCCAGCAGCGGAAGGACAGCAGTAGGGATCACGGATGGCTACACCTTC. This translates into CASSGRTAVGITDGYTF. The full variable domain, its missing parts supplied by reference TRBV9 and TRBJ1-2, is DSGVTQTPKHLITATGQRVTLRCSPRSGDLSVYWYQQSLDQGLQFLIQYYNGEERAKGNILERFSAQQFPDLHSELNLSSLELGDSALYFCASSGRTAVGITDGYTFGSGTRLTVV.

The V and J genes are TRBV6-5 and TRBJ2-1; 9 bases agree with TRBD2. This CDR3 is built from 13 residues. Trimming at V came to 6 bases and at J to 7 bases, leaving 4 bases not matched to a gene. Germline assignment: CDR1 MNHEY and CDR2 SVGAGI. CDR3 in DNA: TGTGCCAGCAGACGGCTAGCGGGAAATGAGCAGTTCTTC. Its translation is CASRRLAGNEQFF.

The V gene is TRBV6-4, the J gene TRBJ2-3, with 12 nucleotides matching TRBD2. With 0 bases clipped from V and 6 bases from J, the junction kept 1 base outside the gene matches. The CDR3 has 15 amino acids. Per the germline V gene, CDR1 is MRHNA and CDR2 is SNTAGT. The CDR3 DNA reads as TGTGCCAGCAGTGACTCCGGACTAGCGGGGGATACGCAGTATTTT. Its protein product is CASSDSGLAGDTQYF.

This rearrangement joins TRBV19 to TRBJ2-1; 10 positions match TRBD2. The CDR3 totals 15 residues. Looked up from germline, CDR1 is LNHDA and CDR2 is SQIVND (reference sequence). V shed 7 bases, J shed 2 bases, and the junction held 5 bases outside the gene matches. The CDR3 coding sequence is TGTGCCAGTACCACAAGCGGGAGGGCCTACAATGAGCAGTTCTTC. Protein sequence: CASTTSGRAYNEQFF.

The CDR3 sequence is CASSYRFGTGTGELFF. CDR3 nucleotides: TGTGCCAGCAGTTATAGGTTCGGGACAGGCACCGGGGAGCTGTTTTTT. This sequence joins TRBV6-2 or TRBV6-3 and TRBJ2-2; 8 bases are shared with TRBD1. V was clipped by 3 bases and J by 4 bases; unmatched bases: 7. Germline loops: CDR1 MNHEY, CDR2 SVGEGT. The CDR3 is 16 residues long.

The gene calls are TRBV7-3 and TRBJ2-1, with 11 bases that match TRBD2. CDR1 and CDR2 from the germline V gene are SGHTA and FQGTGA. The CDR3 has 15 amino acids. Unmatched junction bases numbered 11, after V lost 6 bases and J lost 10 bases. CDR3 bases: TGTGCCAGCAGACGGACTAGCGGGCCCTCGGACGAGCAGTTCTTC. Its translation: CASRRTSGPSDEQFF.

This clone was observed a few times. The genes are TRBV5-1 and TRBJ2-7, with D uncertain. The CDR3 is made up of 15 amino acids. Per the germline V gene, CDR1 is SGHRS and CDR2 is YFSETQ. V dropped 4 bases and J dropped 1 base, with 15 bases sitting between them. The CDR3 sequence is CASSLLRQVSYEQYF. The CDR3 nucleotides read TGCGCCAGCAGCCTTCTTAGGCAGGTTTCCTACGAGCAGTACTTC.

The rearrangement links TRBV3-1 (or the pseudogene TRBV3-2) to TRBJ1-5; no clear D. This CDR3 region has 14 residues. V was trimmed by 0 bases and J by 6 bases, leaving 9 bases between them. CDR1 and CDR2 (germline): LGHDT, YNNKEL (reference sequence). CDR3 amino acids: CASSQDSAGQPQHF. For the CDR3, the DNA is TGTGCCAGCAGCCAAGACAGCGCGGGTCAGCCCCAGCATTTT.

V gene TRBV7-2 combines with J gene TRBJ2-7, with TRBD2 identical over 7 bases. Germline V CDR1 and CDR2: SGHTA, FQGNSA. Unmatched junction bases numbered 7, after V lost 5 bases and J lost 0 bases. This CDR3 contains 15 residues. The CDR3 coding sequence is TGTGCCAGCAGCAATATAGCGGGTCTCTCCTACGAGCAGTACTTC. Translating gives CASSNIAGLSYEQYF.

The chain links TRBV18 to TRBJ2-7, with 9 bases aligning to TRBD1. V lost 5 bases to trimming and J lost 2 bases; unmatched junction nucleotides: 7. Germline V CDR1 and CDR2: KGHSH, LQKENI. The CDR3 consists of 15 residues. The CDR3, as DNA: TGTGCCAGCTCAAGTTCCGGGACAGGGCCCTACGAGCAGTACTTC. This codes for CASSSSGTGPYEQYF.

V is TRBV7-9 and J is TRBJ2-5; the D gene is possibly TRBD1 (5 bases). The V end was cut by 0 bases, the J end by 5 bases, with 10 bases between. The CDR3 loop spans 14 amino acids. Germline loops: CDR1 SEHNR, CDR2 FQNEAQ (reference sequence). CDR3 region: CASSLADKAETQYF. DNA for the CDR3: TGTGCCAGCAGCTTAGCGGACAAAGCGGAGACCCAGTACTTC.

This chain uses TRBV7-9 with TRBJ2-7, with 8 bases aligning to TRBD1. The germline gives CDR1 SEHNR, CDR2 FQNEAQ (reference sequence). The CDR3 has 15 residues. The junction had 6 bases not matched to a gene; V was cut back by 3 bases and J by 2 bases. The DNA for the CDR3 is TGTGCCAGCAGCTTGGGGCAGGGGGCCGCCTACGAGCAGTACTTC. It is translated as CASSLGQGAAYEQYF.

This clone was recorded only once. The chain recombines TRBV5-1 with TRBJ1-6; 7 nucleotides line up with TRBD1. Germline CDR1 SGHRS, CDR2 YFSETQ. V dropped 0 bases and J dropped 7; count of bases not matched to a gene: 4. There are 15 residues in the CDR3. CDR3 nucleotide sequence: TGCGCCAGCAGCTTGGATCCGGGACAGAATTCACCCCTCCACTTT. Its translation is CASSLDPGQNSPLHF.

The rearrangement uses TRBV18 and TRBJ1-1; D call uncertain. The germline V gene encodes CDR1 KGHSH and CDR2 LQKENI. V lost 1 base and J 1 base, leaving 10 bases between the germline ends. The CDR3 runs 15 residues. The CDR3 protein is CASSPRVQPNTEAFF. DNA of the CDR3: TGTGCCAGCTCACCACGGGTACAGCCGAACACTGAAGCTTTCTTT.